The 17 T cell receptor beta chains given below trace back to one sample, sequenced in a study of blood T cells in healthy people across ages. Sample-barcoded 5' priming and a J-beta primer mix drove a second PCR of about 7 to 11 cycles. Using its own MiXCR run on the 5' RACE reads, TCRdb lists one record per CDR3 protein. The top ten hold about a fifth of the sample, which has hundreds of thousands of distinct CDR3 sequences, about 42% seen once. The sequenced material came from blood. The receptors were sampled from a man in his fifties or sixties in good health.

The chain has TRBV4-1 and TRBJ1-6, with 10 bases lining up with TRBD1. With V trimmed by 0 bases and J by 8 bases, 4 bases remained unmatched. The length of the CDR3 is 16 residues. Germline assignment: CDR1 MGHRA and CDR2 YSYEKL. The CDR3 DNA sequence: TGCGCCAGCAGCCAAGAAAGGGGACAGGGGTATTCACCCCTCCACTTT. It is translated as CASSQERGQGYSPLHF.

This clonotype was seen more than once but under ten times. The chain couples TRBV20-1 to TRBJ1-1; 8 bases map to TRBD1. V lost 2 bases, J lost 6 bases, and 8 bases stayed unmatched. The CDR3 extends over 14 amino acids. Germline-derived CDR1 and CDR2 are DFQATT and SNEGSKA (reference sequence). The CDR3 nucleotides are TGCAGTGCTAGACCTACTACAGGGGGGCCTGAAGCTTTCTTT. Its protein is CSARPTTGGPEAFF.

This clonotype was seen just once. V gene TRBV24-1 combines with J gene TRBJ2-5, with 11 nucleotides matching TRBD2. This CDR3 has 15 amino acids. Germline loops: CDR1 KGHDR, CDR2 SFDVKD. V shed 4 bases and J 3 bases; nucleotides not matched to a gene: 3. The CDR3 loop reads CATSDPSGGKETQYF. CDR3 in DNA: TGTGCCACCAGTGACCCTAGCGGGGGGAAAGAGACCCAGTACTTC.

The chain combines TRBV13 with TRBJ2-1; 12 nucleotides line up with TRBD2. V gave up 5 bases and J gave up 7 bases; unmatched junction bases: 6. This CDR3 is built from 15 residues. Germline V gene lookup returns CDR1 PRHDT and CDR2 FYEKMQ (reference sequence). CDR3 sequence (DNA): TGTGCCAGCAGCCTGACTAGCGGGGGTAGAAATGAGCAGTTCTTC. Translation: CASSLTSGGRNEQFF.

This clonotype occurred a few times. This chain joins TRBV5-1 and TRBJ1-6; 9 nucleotides align to TRBD1. The CDR3 totals 15 residues. Germline V gene lookup returns CDR1 SGHRS and CDR2 YFSETQ. V dropped 0 bases and J dropped 8; count of bases not matched to a gene: 3. CDR3 residues: CASSLVGQGDSPLHF. Written as DNA, the CDR3 is TGCGCCAGCAGCTTGGTGGGACAGGGCGATTCACCCCTCCACTTT. The full variable domain, in which reference TRBV5-1 and TRBJ1-6 provide the parts outside the CDR3, is KAGVTQTPRYLIKTRGQQVTLSCSPISGHRSVSWYQQTPGQGLQFLFEYFSETQRNKGNFPGRFSGRQFSNSRSEMNVSTLELGDSALYLCASSLVGQGDSPLHFGNGTRLTVT.

There are a few counts of this clonotype. The chain recombines TRBV5-1 with TRBJ2-2; tentatively, D is TRBD1 (6 bases). Trimming pared 0 bases from V and 6 bases from J, leaving 9 bases between. This CDR3 contains 14 residues. Germline CDR1 and CDR2: SGHRS and YFSETQ. CDR3 DNA sequence: TGCGCCAGCAGCTTGGGACAGGTGGCCGGGGAGCTGTTTTTT. Translating gives CASSLGQVAGELFF. Full variable domain (remainder filled in from reference TRBV5-1 and TRBJ2-2): KAGVTQTPRYLIKTRGQQVTLSCSPISGHRSVSWYQQTPGQGLQFLFEYFSETQRNKGNFPGRFSGRQFSNSRSEMNVSTLELGDSALYLCASSLGQVAGELFFGEGSRLTVL.

This clonotype occurred many times. The rearrangement joins TRBV7-2 to TRBJ2-7; 7 positions match TRBD1. CDR1 and CDR2 (germline): SGHTA, FQGNSA. V trimming: 6 bases; J trimming: 0 bases; junction bases outside the gene matches: 5. The CDR3 runs 14 residues. The DNA for the CDR3 is TGTGCCAGCAGTAGACAGGGTTCCTCCTACGAGCAGTACTTC. Translation: CASSRQGSSYEQYF.

The rearrangement links TRBV19 to TRBJ2-3; tentative D call: TRBD2 (5 bases). Germline CDR1 is LNHDA and CDR2 is SQIVND (reference sequence). This CDR3 is built from 16 residues. V lost 5 bases and J 2 bases, leaving 17 bases between the germline ends. The CDR3 coding sequence is TGTGCCAGTAGTCAGGACTTGGGAGCACACACAGATACGCAGTATTTT. Translation: CASSQDLGAHTDTQYF.

This chain uses TRBV18 with TRBJ2-3, with TRBD1 matching over 7 bases. The germline V gene encodes CDR1 KGHSH and CDR2 LQKENI. The length of the CDR3 is 14 residues. With V trimmed by 3 bases and J by 6 bases, 6 bases remained unmatched. The CDR3 loop reads CASSPNLGGDTQYF. DNA for the CDR3: TGTGCCAGCTCACCGAATCTAGGGGGCGATACGCAGTATTTT.

The gene calls are TRBV15 and TRBJ2-3, with TRBD1 matching over 7 bases. Germline trimming cut 8 bases from V and 2 bases from J; bases unmatched to any gene: 13. CDR3 length equals 16 residues. Germline CDR1 is LNHNV and CDR2 is YYDKDF (reference sequence). The CDR3 sequence is CATRRQGRVDTDTQYF. The CDR3, as DNA: TGTGCCACCCGAAGACAGGGAAGGGTAGACACAGATACGCAGTATTTT.

This clonotype was observed a handful of times. This rearrangement joins TRBV5-6 to TRBJ2-5, with D possibly TRBD2 on 7 matching bases. Germline V CDR1 and CDR2: SGHDT, YYEEEE. This CDR3 contains 15 residues. V was clipped by 2 bases and J by 5 bases, with 16 bases between them. CDR3 sequence (DNA): TGTGCCAGCAGCTTAGGAGGGGGGGCCCCGGAGACCCAGTACTTC. It translates to CASSLGGGAPETQYF.

Here the CDR3 reads CSVREPPQTQYF. CDR3 nucleotides: TGCAGCGTAAGGGAGCCCCCGCAGACCCAGTACTTC. V gene TRBV29-1 combines with J gene TRBJ2-5; D perhaps matches TRBD2 (5 bases). The V gene's germline CDR1 is SQVTM and CDR2 ANQGSEA. V lost 6 bases and J 6 bases, leaving 14 bases between the germline ends. The length of the CDR3 is 12 residues.

The chain uses TRBV12-3 or TRBV12-4 and TRBJ1-1; 10 nucleotides align to TRBD1. Trimming cost V 7 bases and J 11 bases; bases outside gene matches: 10. CDR3 length equals 13 residues. CDR3 loop: CASIGTGEFRAFF. CDR3 bases: TGTGCCAGCATCGGGACAGGGGAGTTTCGTGCTTTCTTT.

The V call is TRBV29-1, the J call TRBJ2-3; no definite D call. V dropped 6 bases and J dropped 0 bases, with 16 bases sitting between them. There are 15 residues in the CDR3. CDR1 and CDR2 (germline): SQVTM, ANQGSEA. The CDR3 bases are TGCAGCGTCGAGAGGTCCGGCGGTAGCACAGATACGCAGTATTTT. As protein: CSVERSGGSTDTQYF.

This chain links TRBV7-2 with TRBJ1-1; D possibly corresponds to TRBD1 (5 bases). Germline V lookup: CDR1 SGHTA, CDR2 FQGNSA. This CDR3 has 15 amino acids. The V gene lost 5 bases and the J gene lost 6 bases, with 19 bases spanning the gap. The CDR3 reads CASSRLGGREAEAFF. The CDR3 DNA is TGTGCCAGCAGCCGCCTGGGGGGGAGGGAAGCTGAAGCTTTCTTT.

The chain couples TRBV21-1 to TRBJ1-5. TRBV21-1 is a documented pseudogene. CDR3 length equals 18 residues. CDR3 sequence (DNA): TGTGCCAGCAGCAAAAAAGGGGGTGAGGGCCGCGAGGATCAGCCCCAGCATTTT. Amino acids: CASSKKGGEGREDQPQHF.

This clonotype was observed a few times. This may arise from a read error, as a much more abundant clone is one base away. J is TRBJ2-1 and V is TRBV5-5; D is perhaps TRBD2 (5 bases). The J call may be in error: the DNA end matches TRBJ2-7 better. CDR3 length equals 13 residues. The germline V gene encodes CDR1 SGHKS and CDR2 YYEKEE (reference sequence). As DNA, the CDR3 is TGTGCCAGCAGTGGCGGGTCCTACAATGAGCAGTACTTC. It encodes CASSGGSYNEQYF.